The 32 T cell receptor beta chains below come from one sample, sequenced in a study of T-cell reconstitution after alpha-beta-depleted transplantation in children. Researchers prepared the TCRbeta library using unique molecular identifiers, the study reports. TCRdb re-derived calls from the PCR reads in MiXCR, one entry per CDR3 protein. The sample has approximately 340,000 distinct CDR3 sequences; over 9% are singletons. The material was PBMCs from the stem cell graft donor, obtained from the stem cell graft. These receptors came from a human donor who donated a stem cell graft to a child with acute lymphoblastic leukemia.

The chain uses TRBV20-1 and TRBJ1-2, with D tentatively TRBD1 (5 bases). Germline lookup yields CDR1 DFQATT and CDR2 SNEGSKA (reference sequence). This CDR3 contains 14 residues. Trimming took off 3 bases at V and 0 bases at J, with 11 bases between the two ends. This CDR3 is CSARGQGPNYGYTF. The CDR3 region has the DNA TGCAGTGCTAGGGGGCAGGGACCTAACTATGGCTACACCTTC.

This chain uses TRBV11-2 with TRBJ2-3, with D maybe TRBD2 (6 bases). Germline V lookup: CDR1 SGHAT, CDR2 FQNNGV. CDR3 length equals 15 residues. V lost 1 base and J 0 bases, leaving 8 bases between the germline ends. CDR3 sequence: CASSLAGVSTDTQYF. The CDR3 DNA reads TGTGCCAGCAGCTTAGCGGGAGTAAGCACAGATACGCAGTATTTT.

This clonotype was recorded many times. This chain joins TRBV29-1 and TRBJ2-2, with 7 bases identical to TRBD2. The CDR3 has 14 amino acids. Germline assignment: CDR1 SQVTM and CDR2 ANQGSEA. V lost 4 bases to trimming and J lost 5 bases; unmatched junction nucleotides: 7. The CDR3 region is CSVVETSRTGELFF. CDR3 DNA sequence: TGCAGCGTTGTGGAGACTAGCAGGACCGGGGAGCTGTTTTTT.

This clonotype was detected only a few times. The chain combines TRBV28 with TRBJ2-7; D perhaps matches TRBD1 (6 bases). The CDR3 has 12 residues. V was trimmed by 5 bases and J by 2 bases, leaving 7 bases between them. Germline V lookup: CDR1 MDHEN, CDR2 SYDVKM. The CDR3 region has the DNA TGTGCCAGCAGTCGGACAGCCTACGAGCAGTACTTC. Its protein is CASSRTAYEQYF. The full variable domain, rest sourced from reference TRBV28 and TRBJ2-7, is DVKVTQSSRYLVKRTGEKVFLECVQDMDHENMFWYRQDPGLGLRLIYFSYDVKMKEKGDIPEGYSVSREKKERFSLILESASTNQTSMYLCASSRTAYEQYFGPGTRLTVT.

This clonotype was recorded at least ten times. V is TRBV20-1 and J is TRBJ2-3; D uncertain. Per germline, CDR1 DFQATT and CDR2 SNEGSKA (reference sequence). The ends were cut back, 6 bases at V and 1 base at J, with 17 bases in the middle. The CDR3 spans 15 residues. The CDR3 reads CSAETASAGTDTQYF. The CDR3 DNA is TGCAGTGCCGAAACAGCTAGTGCGGGCACAGATACGCAGTATTTT.

This clonotype has ten or more counts. V gene TRBV28 combines with J gene TRBJ2-1; D call uncertain. The CDR3 consists of 12 residues. Germline assignment: CDR1 MDHEN and CDR2 SYDVKM. The germline V and J ends were trimmed by 1 base and 7 bases, with 5 bases remaining between them. The CDR3 here is CASSLLLNEQFF. The CDR3, as DNA: TGTGCCAGCAGTTTATTATTGAATGAGCAGTTCTTC.

The J gene is TRBJ2-5, the V gene TRBV10-2; 8 nucleotides agree with TRBD2. From germline, CDR1 is WSHSY and CDR2 SAAADI. The CDR3 length is 19 residues. V shed 8 bases and J 4 bases; nucleotides not matched to a gene: 24. CDR3 DNA sequence: TGCGCCAGCGATGAAGGGGCGAAGCGGGAGTATCGGGCCGGAGAGACCCAGTACTTC. Protein product: CASDEGAKREYRAGETQYF.

This clonotype was seen a handful of times. V is TRBV27 and J is TRBJ1-1; tentative D call: TRBD1 (6 bases). V lost 5 bases and J lost 1, with 8 bases in between. Per the germline V gene, CDR1 is MNHEY and CDR2 is SMNVEV (reference sequence). This CDR3 has 13 residues. The CDR3 reads CASSHRENTEAFF. The CDR3 DNA reads TGTGCCAGCAGTCACAGGGAGAACACTGAAGCTTTCTTT.

In this sample, this clonotype turned up many times. The chain has TRBV5-1 and TRBJ2-7; D is possibly TRBD2 (6 bases). V lost 0 bases, J lost 2 bases, and 15 bases lay in between. This CDR3 has 16 residues. Germline V gene data show CDR1 as SGHRS and CDR2 as YFSETQ. The CDR3 region has the DNA TGCGCCAGCAGCTTGGCTACGGGACTGACCACCTACGAGCAGTACTTC. It translates to CASSLATGLTTYEQYF.

This clonotype has more than one count but fewer than ten. The chain combines TRBV12-3 or TRBV12-4 with TRBJ1-5; D gene ambiguous. V lost 1 base to trimming and J lost 3 bases, with 16 bases between them. The CDR3 runs 17 residues. The CDR3: CASSLVGLIITNQPQHF. CDR3 bases: TGTGCCAGCAGTTTAGTGGGATTAATCATTACCAATCAGCCCCAGCATTTT.

Note on this clonotype: A junction end diverges from the germline sequence, so it may reflect a read error. The chain is built from TRBV20-1 and TRBJ2-1; 9 bases line up with TRBD2. The CDR3 totals 13 residues. CDR1 and CDR2 from the germline V gene are DFQATT and SNEGSKA (reference sequence). The CDR3 nucleotides read TGCAGTGCTAGAGATCCGGCTAGCGGGATCGTGTACTTC. Amino acid sequence: CSARDPASGIVYF.

This clonotype was seen only a few times. The V and J genes are TRBV27 and TRBJ2-7, with unresolved D. The CDR3 consists of 14 residues. Germline CDR1 reads MNHEY; CDR2 reads SMNVEV (reference sequence). V lost 10 bases and J lost 0, with 16 bases in between. CDR3: CATSPVGSSYEQYF. DNA of the CDR3: TGTGCCACCTCGCCCGTAGGTTCCTCCTACGAGCAGTACTTC.

Only a few counts were recorded for this clonotype. V is TRBV5-6 and J is TRBJ2-7; D not resolved. V was clipped by 3 bases and J by 6 bases, with 22 bases between them. Germline CDR1 and CDR2: SGHDT and YYEEEE. This CDR3 region has 16 residues. The CDR3 sequence is CASSYDPDPPSIEQYF. The CDR3 nucleotides are TGTGCCAGCAGCTATGACCCGGACCCCCCTTCTATCGAGCAGTACTTC.

This clonotype has only a few counts. The V gene is TRBV4-1, the J gene TRBJ2-1; D may match TRBD1 or TRBD2 (5 bases each). This CDR3 spans 18 amino acids. V was cut by 3 bases and J by 5 bases, with 23 bases left in between. Looked up from germline, CDR1 is MGHRA and CDR2 is YSYEKL. The chain's CDR3 is CASSHGQPGPEGNNEQFF. The CDR3 coding sequence is TGCGCCAGCAGCCACGGACAACCTGGCCCCGAGGGGAACAATGAGCAGTTCTTC.

In this sample, this clonotype turned up many times. This chain uses TRBV7-2 with TRBJ2-4; maybe TRBD1 (5 bases). The germline V gene has CDR1 SGHTA and CDR2 FQGNSA. The CDR3 sequence is 18 residues long. Trimming pared 3 bases from V and 2 bases from J, leaving 20 bases between. As DNA, the CDR3 is TGTGCCAGCAGCTTGGGGCCAAGGGTTCATATAACCAAAAACATTCAGTACTTC. Its protein product is CASSLGPRVHITKNIQYF.

This clonotype was seen a few times. The chain joins TRBV6-2 or TRBV6-3 to TRBJ2-2; 7 bases match TRBD1. The J segment lost 6 bases and the V segment lost 6 bases, leaving 10 bases of the junction unmatched. Germline V gene lookup returns CDR1 MNHEY and CDR2 SVGEGT. The CDR3 has 15 amino acids. CDR3 region: CASSLKGGSAGELFF. CDR3 coding DNA: TGTGCCAGCAGCCTCAAAGGGGGCAGTGCCGGGGAGCTGTTTTTT.

This clonotype was detected only once. The rearrangement uses TRBV20-1 and TRBJ2-3; 7 bases are shared with TRBD2. The CDR3 has 16 amino acids. J was trimmed by 2 bases and V by 4 bases; bases with no gene match: 12. Germline CDR1 DFQATT, CDR2 SNEGSKA (reference sequence). This CDR3 is CSATGRSSGHTDTQYF. The CDR3 DNA reads TGCAGTGCTACCGGGAGGTCTAGCGGACACACAGATACGCAGTATTTT.

The chain links TRBV6-2 or TRBV6-3 to TRBJ2-1; possibly TRBD1 or TRBD2 for D (5 bases each). There are 14 residues in the CDR3. Germline CDR1 and CDR2: MNHEY and SVGEGT. Trimming took off 6 bases at V and 10 bases at J, with 19 bases between the two ends. The CDR3 DNA follows: TGTGCCAGCAGAGCCCGGGGCAGGGTGGGGGAGCAGTTCTTC. Protein product: CASRARGRVGEQFF.

This clonotype occurred many times. J is TRBJ2-5 and V is TRBV6-1; D possibly uses TRBD1 or TRBD2 (7 bases each). Germline V gene lookup returns CDR1 MNHNS and CDR2 SASEGT. The ends were cut back, 6 bases at V and 2 bases at J, with 13 bases in the middle. The CDR3 covers 14 residues. The CDR3 DNA follows: TGTGCCAGCAGGACAGGGCGGGGGCAAGAGACCCAGTACTTC. It yields the protein CASRTGRGQETQYF.

This clonotype was seen a handful of times. The J gene is TRBJ2-5, the V gene TRBV29-1, with D unclear. Germline lookup yields CDR1 SQVTM and CDR2 ANQGSEA. The CDR3 loop spans 11 amino acids. V dropped 6 bases and J dropped 5 bases, with 10 bases sitting between them. CDR3 sequence (DNA): TGCAGCGTAGAGCATGGGGAGACCCAGTACTTC. It specifies CSVEHGETQYF. The variable domain in full, with the rest retrieved from reference TRBV29-1 and TRBJ2-5, is SAVISQKPSRDICQRGTSLTIQCQVDSQVTMMFWYRQQPGQSLTLIATANQGSEATYESGFVIDKFPISRPNLTFSTLTVSNMSPEDSSIYLCSVEHGETQYFGPGTRLLVL.

This clonotype was counted between two and nine times. The genes are TRBV12-3 or TRBV12-4 and TRBJ2-3; D is ambiguous. The CDR3 extends over 15 amino acids. The V and J ends lost 5 bases and 0 bases respectively, with 12 bases between them. CDR3 sequence (DNA): TGTGCCAGCAGTCTCCCCTCCCCTAGCACAGATACGCAGTATTTT. Translating gives CASSLPSPSTDTQYF.

With regard to this clonotype: Compared with germline, one end of the junction differs, possibly owing to a read error. The rearrangement joins TRBV25-1 to TRBJ2-2; D is ambiguous. The CDR3 is made up of 14 amino acids. Germline V lookup: CDR1 MGHDK, CDR2 SYGVNS. The CDR3 DNA is TGTGCCAGCAGCGAATATGGAGTAACCGGGGAGCTGTTTTTT. It translates to CASSEYGVTGELFF.

The rearrangement joins TRBV13 to TRBJ2-1; 7 bases fit TRBD2. J was trimmed by 5 bases and V by 0 bases; bases with no gene match: 7. Germline V gene data show CDR1 as PRHDT and CDR2 as FYEKMQ (reference sequence). The CDR3 has 16 residues. This chain's CDR3 is CASSLGIELANNEQFF. The CDR3 DNA follows: TGTGCCAGCAGCTTAGGTATCGAACTAGCGAACAATGAGCAGTTCTTC.

V is TRBV11-1 and J is TRBJ2-2, with 12 bases lining up with TRBD2. The V segment lost 3 bases and the J segment 0 bases; nucleotides outside the gene matches: 5. Germline CDR1 reads SGHAT; CDR2 reads FQDESV (reference sequence). This CDR3 is 18 amino acids long. The CDR3 nucleotides are TGTGCCAGCAGCTTGACTAGCGGGGGAATTTCGAACACCGGGGAGCTGTTTTTT. Translating it yields CASSLTSGGISNTGELFF.

In its sample, this clonotype was seen a few times. CDR3 in amino acids: CSVGGTEAFF. CDR3 DNA: TGCAGCGTAGGAGGAACTGAAGCTTTCTTT. The chain employs TRBV29-1 and TRBJ1-1; the D is unclear. Germline-derived CDR1 and CDR2 are SQVTM and ANQGSEA. The V gene lost 6 bases and the J gene lost 5 bases, with 7 bases spanning the gap. CDR3 size: 10 residues.

This clonotype showed up many times. The chain combines TRBV12-3 or TRBV12-4 with TRBJ2-6; D uncertain. The CDR3 is 15 residues long. V was clipped by 1 base and J by 2 bases, with 6 bases between them. CDR3 region: CASSLGQAGANVLTF. CDR3 nucleotides: TGTGCCAGCAGTTTAGGGCAGGCTGGGGCCAACGTCCTGACTTTC.

V is TRBV5-1 and J is TRBJ2-1; 7 bases match TRBD2. CDR3 length equals 16 residues. The junction had 5 bases not matched to a gene; V was cut back by 0 bases and J by 2 bases. The V gene's germline CDR1 is SGHRS and CDR2 YFSETQ. This CDR3 reads CASSLGQRGAYNEQFF. Written as DNA, the CDR3 is TGCGCCAGCAGCTTGGGTCAGCGGGGTGCCTACAATGAGCAGTTCTTC.

This sequence joins TRBV12-3 or TRBV12-4 and TRBJ2-1; 9 bases fit TRBD2. The CDR3 sequence is 15 residues long. V dropped 5 bases and J dropped 8; count of bases not matched to a gene: 10. The CDR3 DNA reads as TGTGCCAGCAGTGAGGGCAGCGGGAGGAGTTATGAGCAGTTCTTC. It codes for CASSEGSGRSYEQFF.

This clonotype showed up many times. In nucleotides, the CDR3 is TGCAGCGTTGAACGGGAGGGCTACAATGAGCAGTTCTTC. This encodes CSVEREGYNEQFF. The chain links TRBV29-1 to TRBJ2-1; 8 bases map to TRBD2. V shed 2 bases and J 3 bases; nucleotides not matched to a gene: 0. Germline CDR1 and CDR2: SQVTM and ANQGSEA. The CDR3 covers 13 residues.

The rearrangement joins TRBV28 to TRBJ2-7, with D maybe TRBD2 (5 bases). This CDR3 spans 11 amino acids. V dropped 8 bases and J dropped 4 bases, with 9 bases sitting between them. Germline assignment: CDR1 MDHEN and CDR2 SYDVKM. This CDR3 reads CASLSGYEQYF. As DNA, the CDR3 is TGTGCCAGCCTTTCGGGATACGAGCAGTACTTC.

This clonotype was counted a single time. Just one base apart from a much larger clone, this may be a read error. The V gene is TRBV10-3, the J gene TRBJ1-2; 7 bases map to TRBD1. The CDR3 has 15 amino acids. J lost 3 bases, V lost 3 bases, and 7 bases had no gene match. Germline CDR1 and CDR2: ENHRY and SYGVKD. The CDR3 nucleotides read TGTGCCATCAGTGACCGGAAAGGGGGCGACTATGGCTACACCTTC. Its translation is CAISDRKGGDYGYTF.

This clonotype appeared a few times. This chain links TRBV7-9 with TRBJ2-4, with 8 bases matching TRBD2. The ends lost 3 bases at V and 7 bases at J; junction bases unmatched: 5. Per the germline V gene, CDR1 is SEHNR and CDR2 is FQNEAQ (reference sequence). This CDR3 contains 14 residues. The CDR3 DNA sequence: TGTGCCAGCAGCTTGTCAGCGGGGGTGAACATTCAGTACTTC. Its translation: CASSLSAGVNIQYF. Based on the CDR3 plus reference TRBV7-9 and TRBJ2-4, the full variable domain is DTGVSQNPRHKITKRGQNVTFRCDPISEHNRLYWYRQTLGQGPEFLTYFQNEAQLEKSRLLSDRFSAERPKGSFSTLEIQRTEQGDSAMYLCASSLSAGVNIQYFGAGTRLSVL.